This passage covers 25 T cell receptor beta chains from one sample sequenced in a study of blood T cell repertoires in COVID-19. Data came from immunoSEQ multiplex PCR; TCRdb stores just in-frame clones and leaves some out. The sample contains roughly 230,000 clones, 65% to 90% of which appear only once. The sample comprised peripheral blood. All receptors come from a woman in her forties or fifties with acute or convalescent COVID-19.

A single count supports this clone. The rearrangement links TRBV28 to TRBJ1-2; D ambiguous. The CDR3 totals 16 residues. Deletions cut 6 bases from V and 4 bases from J, with 21 bases between. CDR1 and CDR2 from the germline V gene are MDHEN and SYDVKM. Written as DNA, the CDR3 is TGTGCCAGCAGCCCTCTGAATAAGGGAGGAGGCTATGGCTACACCTTC. This translates into CASSPLNKGGGYGYTF.

The rearrangement uses TRBV7-8 and TRBJ2-1, with 10 positions matching TRBD2. This CDR3 has 15 residues. The germline V gene has CDR1 SGHVS and CDR2 FQNEAQ. V lost 5 bases, J lost 6 bases, and 7 bases stayed unmatched. The CDR3 spells CASSQLAGPTNEQFF. CDR3 in DNA: TGTGCCAGCAGCCAACTAGCGGGACCTACCAATGAGCAGTTCTTC. Supplemented by reference TRBV7-8 and TRBJ2-1, the full variable domain reads GAGVSQSPRYKVAKRGQDVALRCDPISGHVSLFWYQQALGQGPEFLTYFQNEAQLDKSGLPSDRFFAERPEGSVSTLKIQRTQQEDSAVYLCASSQLAGPTNEQFFGPGTRLTVL.

The chain uses TRBV3-1 (or the pseudogene TRBV3-2) and TRBJ1-5, with 9 nucleotides matching TRBD1. The V gene end was trimmed by 4 bases and the J gene end by 4 bases; junction bases not matched to a gene: 8. Germline assignment: CDR1 LGHDT and CDR2 YNNKEL (reference sequence). The CDR3 covers 16 residues. The CDR3 nucleotides are TGTGCCAGCAGCCTATCAGACAGGGGGGGAAATCAGCCCCAGCATTTT. Translation: CASSLSDRGGNQPQHF.

The rearrangement links TRBV28 to TRBJ1-1; D not resolved. CDR3 length: 15 amino acids. Trimming left V 4 bases short and J 9 bases short, with 21 bases between. Per germline, CDR1 MDHEN and CDR2 SYDVKM. The CDR3 loop is CASSSRFLLTLKAFF. The CDR3 region has the DNA TGTGCCAGCAGTTCTAGGTTCCTACTTACCCTCAAAGCTTTCTTT.

The chain has TRBV11-2 and TRBJ1-4; 8 bases line up with TRBD1. There are 15 residues in the CDR3. Germline CDR1 reads SGHAT; CDR2 reads FQNNGV. V lost 3 bases, J lost 5 bases, and 5 bases stayed unmatched. The CDR3: CASSLSTGGNEKLFF. The DNA for the CDR3 is TGTGCCAGCAGCTTGAGTACAGGGGGGAATGAAAAACTGTTTTTT.

There are a few counts of this clone. The rearrangement links TRBV28 to TRBJ2-3, with TRBD1 matching 9 bases. Germline V gene lookup returns CDR1 MDHEN and CDR2 SYDVKM. The CDR3 totals 16 residues. The trim removed 1 base at V and 7 bases at J, leaving 9 bases unmatched. The CDR3 DNA reads as TGTGCCAGCAGTTTATATCTGGACAGGGGAGTACATACGCAGTATTTT. As protein: CASSLYLDRGVHTQYF.

The chain carries TRBV27 and TRBJ2-5, with 8 bases fitting TRBD1. CDR1 is MNHEY and CDR2 is SMNVEV in the germline V gene (reference sequence). J lost 5 bases, V lost 6 bases, and 5 bases had no gene match. CDR3 length: 13 amino acids. The CDR3 here is CASRRQGLETQYF. The DNA for the CDR3 is TGTGCCAGCAGAAGACAGGGGTTGGAGACCCAGTACTTC.

This clone was detected once. The chain joins TRBV9 to TRBJ1-6, with D possibly TRBD1 on 5 matching bases. CDR3 length equals 15 residues. The germline CDR1 and CDR2 sequences are SGDLS and YYNGEE. V lost 0 bases, J lost 7 bases, and 11 bases lay in between. CDR3 sequence reads: CASSVEGRRNSPLHF. In DNA form, the CDR3 reads TGTGCCAGCAGCGTAGAGGGGCGCCGGAATTCACCCCTCCACTTT.

The rearrangement links TRBV7-2 to TRBJ2-1; weak D call: TRBD2 (5 bases). In germline, CDR1 is SGHTA, CDR2 FQGNSA. The CDR3 is 15 amino acids. V lost 5 bases to trimming and J lost 5 bases, with 16 bases between them. CDR3 residues: CASSHTGIPDNEQFF. The CDR3 nucleotides are TGTGCCAGCAGCCATACCGGGATCCCGGACAATGAGCAGTTCTTC.

The V gene is TRBV19, the J gene TRBJ2-7; possible D gene TRBD1, 6 bases. Trimming removed 7 bases from V and 5 bases from J, with 15 bases in between. The germline V gene has CDR1 LNHDA and CDR2 SQIVND (reference sequence). The CDR3 loop spans 13 amino acids. CDR3 sequence (DNA): TGTGCCAGTAAGGGCAGGGGCCTCGACGAGCAGTACTTC. This translates into CASKGRGLDEQYF.

With regard to this clone: Other DNA sequences in this sample translate to the same CDR3. CDR3 coding DNA: TGTGCCAGCAGTTTAGGGCAGGGGGCGGGCGGCTACACCTTC. Translating it yields CASSLGQGAGGYTF. The chain couples TRBV28 to TRBJ1-2, with TRBD1 identical over 8 bases. With V trimmed by 2 bases and J by 8 bases, 7 bases remained unmatched. This CDR3 spans 14 amino acids. Germline CDR1 reads MDHEN; CDR2 reads SYDVKM.

The chain recombines TRBV5-8 with TRBJ1-1; D possibly corresponds to TRBD1 (5 bases). Germline CDR1 reads SGHTS; CDR2 reads YDEGEE. The ends were cut back, 4 bases at V and 0 bases at J, with 19 bases in the middle. The CDR3 totals 17 residues. The chain's CDR3 is CASSAGHGSPMNTEAFF. The DNA of the CDR3 is TGTGCCAGCAGCGCAGGACACGGGTCCCCCATGAACACTGAAGCTTTCTTT.

This clone was detected many times. This chain uses TRBV4-2 with TRBJ2-7; weak D call: TRBD2 (6 bases). Germline V gene data show CDR1 as LGHNA and CDR2 as YNFKEQ. The CDR3 has 16 amino acids. Trimming shortened V by 0 bases and J by 4 bases, and 16 bases separated the two germline ends. The DNA of the CDR3 is TGTGCCAGCAGCCAAGAGGGGCGGGGTGGGTTTTACGAGCAGTACTTC. This sequence encodes CASSQEGRGGFYEQYF.

The rearrangement links TRBV4-2 to TRBJ2-7; 12 bases line up with TRBD2. V gave up 1 base and J gave up 1 base; unmatched junction bases: 8. Germline-derived CDR1 and CDR2 are LGHNA and YNFKEQ. The CDR3 is made up of 18 amino acids. The DNA for the CDR3 is TGTGCCAGCAGCCAAGTCCGCGAGACTAGCGGGAGATCCTACGAGCAGTACTTC. It yields the protein CASSQVRETSGRSYEQYF.

In this sample, this clone turned up once. The gene calls are TRBV30 and TRBJ2-7; TRBD2 agrees at 9 bases. The CDR3 extends over 11 amino acids. The germline gives CDR1 GTSNPN, CDR2 SVGIG (reference sequence). V gave up 7 bases and J gave up 6 bases; unmatched junction bases: 4. The CDR3 DNA sequence: TGTGCCTTGAGCGGGAGGTCCGAGCAGTACTTC. Its translation: CALSGRSEQYF.

The chain links TRBV11-3 to TRBJ2-5, with D maybe TRBD1 (5 bases). V was pared by 6 bases and J by 5 bases, with 13 bases between. In germline, CDR1 is SGHNT, CDR2 YENEEA. This CDR3 is built from 13 residues. The CDR3 reads CASSLRVGETQYF. In nucleotides, the CDR3 is TGTGCCAGCAGTCTCAGGGTGGGGGAGACCCAGTACTTC.

This clone was found once. V usage is TRBV4-1 and J usage is TRBJ1-5, with 7 bases fitting TRBD1. Germline V gene lookup returns CDR1 MGHRA and CDR2 YSYEKL. The length of the CDR3 is 15 residues. V shed 1 base and J 5 bases; nucleotides not matched to a gene: 5. The CDR3: CASSQADRVDQPQHF. For the CDR3, the DNA is TGCGCCAGCAGCCAAGCCGACAGGGTGGATCAGCCCCAGCATTTT.

This rearrangement joins TRBV5-1 to TRBJ2-3, with 8 bases fitting TRBD1. The J segment lost 6 bases and the V segment lost 4 bases, leaving 7 bases of the junction unmatched. The V gene's germline CDR1 is SGHRS and CDR2 YFSETQ. The CDR3 extends over 14 amino acids. DNA for the CDR3: TGCGCCAGCAGCCCTCAGGGGGCGGAGGATACGCAGTATTTT. It specifies CASSPQGAEDTQYF.

This clone has just a few counts. The V call is TRBV4-1, the J call TRBJ1-3; 7 bases agree with TRBD1. The V and J ends lost 4 bases and 2 bases, in that order; junction bases with no gene match: 5. Germline V gene data show CDR1 as MGHRA and CDR2 as YSYEKL. The CDR3 is 15 amino acids. The CDR3: CASSLQQGAGNTIYF. The CDR3 DNA is TGCGCCAGCAGCCTTCAGCAGGGGGCTGGAAACACCATATATTTT.

The chain carries TRBV5-4 and TRBJ1-3, with D possibly being TRBD1 (6 bases). CDR1 and CDR2 from the germline V gene are SGHNT and YYREEE (reference sequence). CDR3 length equals 15 residues. Trimming stripped 0 bases from V and 1 base from J, with 8 bases between. CDR3 nucleotide sequence: TGTGCCAGCAGCTTGGACAGGGTGTCTGGAAACACCATATATTTT. It encodes CASSLDRVSGNTIYF.

V and J are TRBV7-2 and TRBJ1-3; 9 bases match TRBD1. Germline-derived CDR1 and CDR2 are SGHTA and FQGNSA. J gave up 3 bases and V 0 bases, and 0 bases lay outside the gene matches. The CDR3 has 15 amino acids. Here the CDR3 DNA reads TGTGCCAGCAGCTTAGCGGGACAGGGTGGAAACACCATATATTTT. It translates to CASSLAGQGGNTIYF.

In this sample, this clone turned up a few times. The chain uses TRBV5-6 and TRBJ1-1; TRBD1 might be the D (5 bases). This CDR3 contains 15 residues. Trimming removed 0 bases at V and 0 bases at J, with 9 bases between. Germline-derived CDR1 and CDR2 are SGHDT and YYEEEE. CDR3 nucleotides: TGTGCCAGCAGCTTGGAAGACAGTTTGAACACTGAAGCTTTCTTT. It codes for CASSLEDSLNTEAFF.

This clone occurred a few times. CDR3 protein: CASSKAGTNSYEQYF. The CDR3 nucleotides read TGCGCCAGCAGCAAGGCCGGGACTAACTCCTACGAGCAGTACTTC. The rearrangement links TRBV5-1 to TRBJ2-7, with 7 bases lining up with TRBD2. J gave up 0 bases and V 4 bases, and 7 bases lay outside the gene matches. There are 15 residues in the CDR3. Germline CDR1 is SGHRS and CDR2 is YFSETQ. Full variable domain (remainder filled in from reference TRBV5-1 and TRBJ2-7): KAGVTQTPRYLIKTRGQQVTLSCSPISGHRSVSWYQQTPGQGLQFLFEYFSETQRNKGNFPGRFSGRQFSNSRSEMNVSTLELGDSALYLCASSKAGTNSYEQYFGPGTRLTVT.

The genes are TRBV9 and TRBJ2-1; 7 positions match TRBD2. The length of the CDR3 is 19 residues. The ends lost 0 bases at V and 0 bases at J; junction bases unmatched: 12. Germline values: CDR1 SGDLS, CDR2 YYNGEE. CDR3 sequence (DNA): TGTGCCAGCAGCGTAGGGTGGTACGGAGCGGGGAGCTCCTACAATGAGCAGTTCTTC. It specifies CASSVGWYGAGSSYNEQFF. The variable domain in full, completed from reference TRBV9 and TRBJ2-1, reads DSGVTQTPKHLITATGQRVTLRCSPRSGDLSVYWYQQSLDQGLQFLIQYYNGEERAKGNILERFSAQQFPDLHSELNLSSLELGDSALYFCASSVGWYGAGSSYNEQFFGPGTRLTVL.

The chain recombines TRBV4-3 with TRBJ2-3; D is perhaps TRBD1 (5 bases). Trimming pared 4 bases from V and 4 bases from J, leaving 9 bases between. The germline CDR1 and CDR2 sequences are LGHNA and YSLEER. This CDR3 is built from 13 residues. The CDR3 sequence: CASSPPGSDTQYF. For the CDR3, the DNA is TGCGCCAGCAGCCCGCCAGGGTCAGATACGCAGTATTTT.